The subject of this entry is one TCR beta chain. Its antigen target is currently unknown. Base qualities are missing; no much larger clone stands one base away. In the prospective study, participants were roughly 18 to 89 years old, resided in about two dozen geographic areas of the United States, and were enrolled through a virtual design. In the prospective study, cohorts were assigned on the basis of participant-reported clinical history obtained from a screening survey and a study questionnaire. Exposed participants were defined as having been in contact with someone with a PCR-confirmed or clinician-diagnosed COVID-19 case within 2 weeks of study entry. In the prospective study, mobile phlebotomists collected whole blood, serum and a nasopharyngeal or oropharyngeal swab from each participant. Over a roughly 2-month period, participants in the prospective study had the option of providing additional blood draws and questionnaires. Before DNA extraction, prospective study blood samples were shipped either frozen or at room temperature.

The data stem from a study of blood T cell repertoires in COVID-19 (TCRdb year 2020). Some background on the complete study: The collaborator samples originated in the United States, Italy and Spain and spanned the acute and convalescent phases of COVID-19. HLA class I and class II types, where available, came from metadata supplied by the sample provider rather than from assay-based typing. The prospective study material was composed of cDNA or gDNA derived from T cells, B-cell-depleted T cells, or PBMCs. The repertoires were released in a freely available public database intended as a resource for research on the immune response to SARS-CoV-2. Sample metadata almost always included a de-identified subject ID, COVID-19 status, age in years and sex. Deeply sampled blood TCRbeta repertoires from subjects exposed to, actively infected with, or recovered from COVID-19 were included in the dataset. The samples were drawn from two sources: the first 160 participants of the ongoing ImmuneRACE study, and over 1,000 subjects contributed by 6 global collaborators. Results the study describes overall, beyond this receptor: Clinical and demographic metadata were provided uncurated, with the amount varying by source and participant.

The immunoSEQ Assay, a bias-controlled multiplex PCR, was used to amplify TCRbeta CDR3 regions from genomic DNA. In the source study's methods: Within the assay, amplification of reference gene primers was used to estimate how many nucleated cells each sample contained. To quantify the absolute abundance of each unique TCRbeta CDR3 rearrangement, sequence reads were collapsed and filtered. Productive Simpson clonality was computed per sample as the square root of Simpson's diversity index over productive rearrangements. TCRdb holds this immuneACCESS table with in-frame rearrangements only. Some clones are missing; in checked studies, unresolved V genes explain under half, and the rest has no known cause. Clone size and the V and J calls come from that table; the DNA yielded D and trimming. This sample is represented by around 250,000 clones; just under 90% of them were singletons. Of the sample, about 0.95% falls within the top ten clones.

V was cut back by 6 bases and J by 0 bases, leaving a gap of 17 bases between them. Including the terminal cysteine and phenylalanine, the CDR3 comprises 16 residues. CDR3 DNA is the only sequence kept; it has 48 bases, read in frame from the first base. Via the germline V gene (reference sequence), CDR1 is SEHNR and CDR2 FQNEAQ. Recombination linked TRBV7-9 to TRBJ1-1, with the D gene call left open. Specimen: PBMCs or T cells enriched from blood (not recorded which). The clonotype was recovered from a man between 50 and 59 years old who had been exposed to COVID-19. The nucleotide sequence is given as TGTGCCAGCAGTCCACCAAGGAGTGGGTTGAACACTGAAGCTTTCTTT. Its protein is CASSPPRSGLNTEAFF.